What follows is one T cell receptor (beta chain) and its context. These data belong to a study of blood T cell repertoires in COVID-19. Study-level information: There were acute and convalescent COVID-19 samples, and they came from the United States, Italy and Spain.

The CDR3 spans 14 residues. The germline gives CDR1 WSHSY, CDR2 SAAADI. After removal of 9 bases from V and 6 bases from J, the junction contained 9 bases not matched to a gene. Methods used by the authors: It was from reference gene primer amplification that nucleated cell counts were estimated. Measured with immunoSEQ multiplex PCR; TCRdb has only the in-frame clones, and not every one. The V and J calls and the clone size are those of that table, but D and trimming were determined from the DNA. This sample carries some 11,000 clones, over 75% of them seen once, and the ten largest clones take under 5.5%.

Sequenced sample: peripheral blood. The clonotype comes from a human donor in a cohort sampled during active COVID-19. The chain carries TRBV10-2 and TRBJ2-2; TRBD1 aligns across 8 bases. The CDR3 loop reads CASMRTGRPGELFF. CDR3 coding DNA: TGCGCCAGTATGAGGACAGGGCGACCCGGGGAGCTGTTTTTT.